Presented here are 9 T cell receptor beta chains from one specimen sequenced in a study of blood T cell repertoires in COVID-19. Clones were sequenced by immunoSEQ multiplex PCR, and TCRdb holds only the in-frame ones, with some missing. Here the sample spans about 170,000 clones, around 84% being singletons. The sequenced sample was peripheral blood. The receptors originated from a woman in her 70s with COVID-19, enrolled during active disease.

The CDR3 is CAISEWGHRNPGANVLTF. DNA for the CDR3: TGTGCCATCAGTGAGTGGGGACATCGAAATCCTGGGGCCAACGTCCTGACTTTC. The chain joins TRBV10-3 to TRBJ2-6; D is perhaps TRBD1 (6 bases). This CDR3 contains 18 residues. V was shortened by 1 base and J by 2 bases, with 15 bases between the two germline ends. The V gene's germline CDR1 is ENHRY and CDR2 SYGVKD.

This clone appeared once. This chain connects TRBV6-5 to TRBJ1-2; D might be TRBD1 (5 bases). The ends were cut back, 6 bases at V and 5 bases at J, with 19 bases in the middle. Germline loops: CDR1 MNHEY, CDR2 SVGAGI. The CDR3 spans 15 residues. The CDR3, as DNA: TGTGCCAGCAGACCGAATGGGGCATTGAGGTATGGCTACACCTTC. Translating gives CASRPNGALRYGYTF.

The CDR3: CAISHQQRGGTGELFF. In DNA, the CDR3 is TGTGCCATCAGTCACCAACAGCGGGGGGGCACCGGGGAGCTGTTTTTT. The V and J genes are TRBV10-3 and TRBJ2-2; TRBD2 matches 10 bases. The CDR3 spans 16 residues. The V and J ends lost 5 bases and 4 bases, in that order; junction bases with no gene match: 7. Germline V lookup: CDR1 ENHRY, CDR2 SYGVKD.

The CDR3 here is CAISASGGDQETQYF. The CDR3 nucleotides read TGTGCCATCAGTGCCTCCGGGGGGGACCAAGAGACCCAGTACTTC. The V and J genes are TRBV10-3 and TRBJ2-5; TRBD2 agrees at 8 bases. The CDR3 consists of 15 residues. The germline gives CDR1 ENHRY, CDR2 SYGVKD. V trimming: 4 bases; J trimming: 0 bases; junction bases outside the gene matches: 4.

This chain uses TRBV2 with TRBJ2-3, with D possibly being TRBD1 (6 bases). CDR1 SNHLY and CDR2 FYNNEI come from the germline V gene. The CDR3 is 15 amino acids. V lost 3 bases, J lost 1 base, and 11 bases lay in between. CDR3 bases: TGTGCCAGCAGTGATTGGGCAGGGGGCACAGATACGCAGTATTTT. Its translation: CASSDWAGGTDTQYF.

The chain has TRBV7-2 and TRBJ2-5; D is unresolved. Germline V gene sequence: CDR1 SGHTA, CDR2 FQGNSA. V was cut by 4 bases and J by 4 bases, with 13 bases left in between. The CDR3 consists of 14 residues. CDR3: CASSSRFGGETQYF. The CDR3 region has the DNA TGTGCCAGCAGCTCCCGTTTCGGTGGAGAGACCCAGTACTTC.

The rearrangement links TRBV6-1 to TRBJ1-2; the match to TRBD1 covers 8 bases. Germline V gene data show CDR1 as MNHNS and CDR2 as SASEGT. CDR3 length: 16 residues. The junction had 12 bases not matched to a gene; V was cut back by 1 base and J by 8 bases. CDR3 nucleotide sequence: TGTGCCAGCAGTGAAGGGGTCAGGGGGCGATTGGGAGGCTACACCTTC. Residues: CASSEGVRGRLGGYTF.

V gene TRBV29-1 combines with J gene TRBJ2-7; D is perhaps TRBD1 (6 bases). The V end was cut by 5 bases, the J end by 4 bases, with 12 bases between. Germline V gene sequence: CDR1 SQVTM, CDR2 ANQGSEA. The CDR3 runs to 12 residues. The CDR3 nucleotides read TGCAGCGTTACTCTTACAGGGTACGAGCAGTACTTC. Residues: CSVTLTGYEQYF.

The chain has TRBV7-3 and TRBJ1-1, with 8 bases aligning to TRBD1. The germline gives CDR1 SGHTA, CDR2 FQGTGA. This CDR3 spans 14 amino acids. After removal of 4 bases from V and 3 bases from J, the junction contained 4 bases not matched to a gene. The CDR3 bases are TGTGCCAGCAGCTCTACGGACAGGGACACTGAAGCTTTCTTT. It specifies CASSSTDRDTEAFF.